Listed below are T cell receptor beta chains from one sample, sequenced in a study of blood T cell repertoires in COVID-19. Method: immunoSEQ multiplex PCR; TCRdb's copy keeps in-frame clones and lacks some. The profile shows under 250,000 clones, around 88% of them singletons. Sequenced material: peripheral blood. Receptor source: a woman aged 25 to 39 with COVID-19, enrolled during active disease. Each CDR3 is given without its conserved first and last residue.

TRBJ1-4 TRBV6-1 ASSEDRGRGEKLF
TRBJ1-1 TRBV3-1/TRBV3-2 ASSRLGQGRGAF
TRBJ1-2 TRBV28 ASWKEYGYT
TRBJ2-5 TRBV5-8 ASSLATRGGETQY
TRBJ1-5 TRBV27 ASSLGTGYGGNQPQH
TRBJ2-1 TRBV5-4 ASSPDPGTSGSYEQF
TRBJ2-3 TRBV13 ASSSSPSGRTDTQY
TRBJ2-5 TRBV30 AWSGLAGFLETQY
TRBJ2-7 TRBV3-1/TRBV3-2 ASSPHEQDEQY
TRBJ1-2 TRBV24-1 ATSTWTGGIWGYT
TRBJ2-3 TRBV7-2 ASSPRRQGRTDTQY
TRBJ1-5 TRBV5-1 ASSLDPRRTGQPQH
TRBJ2-7 TRBV11-2 ASSLDLSQREQY